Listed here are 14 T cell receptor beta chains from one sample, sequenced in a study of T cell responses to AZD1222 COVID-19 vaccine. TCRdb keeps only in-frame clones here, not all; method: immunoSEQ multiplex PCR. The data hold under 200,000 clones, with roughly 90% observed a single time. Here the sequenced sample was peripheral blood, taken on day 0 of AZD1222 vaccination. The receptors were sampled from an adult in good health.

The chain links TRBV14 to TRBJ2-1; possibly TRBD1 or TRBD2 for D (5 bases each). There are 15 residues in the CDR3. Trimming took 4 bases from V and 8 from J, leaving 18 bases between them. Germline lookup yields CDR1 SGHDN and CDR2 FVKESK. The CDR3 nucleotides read TGTGCCAGCAGCCTCCGGGAACTTGGGACCGATGAGCAGTTCTTC. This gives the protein CASSLRELGTDEQFF.

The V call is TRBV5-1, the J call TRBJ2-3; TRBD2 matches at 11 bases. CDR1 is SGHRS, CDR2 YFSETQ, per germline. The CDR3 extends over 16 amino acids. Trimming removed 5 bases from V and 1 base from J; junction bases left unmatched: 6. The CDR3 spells CASSPGLAGGTDTQYF. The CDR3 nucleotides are TGCGCCAGCAGTCCAGGACTAGCGGGTGGCACAGATACGCAGTATTTT.

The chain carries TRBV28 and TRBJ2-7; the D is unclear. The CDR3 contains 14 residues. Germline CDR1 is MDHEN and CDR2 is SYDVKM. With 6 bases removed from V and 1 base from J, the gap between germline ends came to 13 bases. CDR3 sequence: CASSTADGSYEQYF. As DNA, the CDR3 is TGTGCCAGCAGCACCGCGGACGGTTCCTACGAGCAGTACTTC.

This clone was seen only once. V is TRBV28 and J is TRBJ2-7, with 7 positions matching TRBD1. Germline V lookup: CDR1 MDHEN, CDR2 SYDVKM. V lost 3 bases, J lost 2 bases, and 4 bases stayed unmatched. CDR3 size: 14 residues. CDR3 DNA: TGTGCCAGCAGTTTTAGGGGGCCCACCTACGAGCAGTACTTC. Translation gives CASSFRGPTYEQYF.

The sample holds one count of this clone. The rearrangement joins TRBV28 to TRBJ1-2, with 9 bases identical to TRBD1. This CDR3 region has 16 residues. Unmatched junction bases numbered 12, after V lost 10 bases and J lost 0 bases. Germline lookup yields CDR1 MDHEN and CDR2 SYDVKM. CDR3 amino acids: CATRWDRARSNYGYTF. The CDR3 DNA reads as TGTGCCACCAGATGGGACAGGGCGAGATCTAACTATGGCTACACCTTC.

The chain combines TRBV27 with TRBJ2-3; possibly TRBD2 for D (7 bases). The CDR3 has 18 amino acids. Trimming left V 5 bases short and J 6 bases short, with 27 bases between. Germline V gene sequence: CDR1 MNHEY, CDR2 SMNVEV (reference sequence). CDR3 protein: CASSPSSGGAGQLDTQYF. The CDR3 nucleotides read TGTGCCAGCAGTCCATCCTCTGGGGGGGCAGGTCAATTGGATACGCAGTATTTT.

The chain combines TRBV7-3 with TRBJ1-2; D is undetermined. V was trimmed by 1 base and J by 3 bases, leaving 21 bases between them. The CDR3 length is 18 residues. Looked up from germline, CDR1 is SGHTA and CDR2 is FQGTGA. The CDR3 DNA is TGTGCCAGCAGCTTAAACCCTAGTCTCTCCAGAGGATACTATGGCTACACCTTC. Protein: CASSLNPSLSRGYYGYTF.

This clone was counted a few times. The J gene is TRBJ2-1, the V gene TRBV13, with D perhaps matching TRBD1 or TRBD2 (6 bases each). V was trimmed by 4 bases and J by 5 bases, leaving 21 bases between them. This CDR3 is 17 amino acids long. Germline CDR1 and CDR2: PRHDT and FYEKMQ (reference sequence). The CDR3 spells CASSSLRAAGEDNEQFF. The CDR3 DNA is TGTGCCAGCAGCTCCCTCCGGGCGGCAGGGGAGGACAATGAGCAGTTCTTC.

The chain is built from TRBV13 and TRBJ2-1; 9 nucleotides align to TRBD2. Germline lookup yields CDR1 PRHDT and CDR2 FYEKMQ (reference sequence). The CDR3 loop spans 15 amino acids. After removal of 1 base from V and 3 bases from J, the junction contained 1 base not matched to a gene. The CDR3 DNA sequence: TGTGCCAGCAGCTTAGTAGCGGGAGACTACAATGAGCAGTTCTTC. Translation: CASSLVAGDYNEQFF.

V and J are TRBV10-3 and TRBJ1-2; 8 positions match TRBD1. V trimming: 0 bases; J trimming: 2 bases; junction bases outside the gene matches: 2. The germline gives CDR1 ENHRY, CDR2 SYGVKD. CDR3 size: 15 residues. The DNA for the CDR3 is TGTGCCATCAGTGAGTCGAACAGGGGGAACTATGGCTACACCTTC. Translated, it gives CAISESNRGNYGYTF.

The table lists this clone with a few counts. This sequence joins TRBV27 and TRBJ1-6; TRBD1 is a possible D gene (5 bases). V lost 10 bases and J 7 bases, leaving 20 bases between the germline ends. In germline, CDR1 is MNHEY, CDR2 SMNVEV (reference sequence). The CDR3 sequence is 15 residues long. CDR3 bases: TGTGCCACCAAAGGGGAGGGTACGGGGAATTCACCCCTCCACTTT. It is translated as CATKGEGTGNSPLHF.

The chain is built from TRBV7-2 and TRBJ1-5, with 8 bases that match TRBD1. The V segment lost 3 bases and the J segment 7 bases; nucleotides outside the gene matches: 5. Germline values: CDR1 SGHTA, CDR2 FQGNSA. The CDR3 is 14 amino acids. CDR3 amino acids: CASSFDRGTQPQHF. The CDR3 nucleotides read TGTGCCAGCAGCTTTGACAGGGGAACCCAGCCCCAGCATTTT.

The CDR3 is CASSPEVREKLFF. As DNA, the CDR3 is TGTGCCAGCTCACCAGAGGTACGGGAAAAACTGTTTTTT. The chain has TRBV18 and TRBJ1-4; D not resolved. Trimming removed 2 bases from V and 8 bases from J, with 9 bases in between. The CDR3 runs 13 residues. CDR1 is KGHSH, CDR2 LQKENI, per germline.

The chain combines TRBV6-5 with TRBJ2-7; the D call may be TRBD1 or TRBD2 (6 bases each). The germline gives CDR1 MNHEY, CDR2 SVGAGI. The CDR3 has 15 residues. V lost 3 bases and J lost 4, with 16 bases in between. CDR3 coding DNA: TGTGCCAGCAGTTATTCCCGGGGGCCGGGATACGAGCAGTACTTC. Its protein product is CASSYSRGPGYEQYF.